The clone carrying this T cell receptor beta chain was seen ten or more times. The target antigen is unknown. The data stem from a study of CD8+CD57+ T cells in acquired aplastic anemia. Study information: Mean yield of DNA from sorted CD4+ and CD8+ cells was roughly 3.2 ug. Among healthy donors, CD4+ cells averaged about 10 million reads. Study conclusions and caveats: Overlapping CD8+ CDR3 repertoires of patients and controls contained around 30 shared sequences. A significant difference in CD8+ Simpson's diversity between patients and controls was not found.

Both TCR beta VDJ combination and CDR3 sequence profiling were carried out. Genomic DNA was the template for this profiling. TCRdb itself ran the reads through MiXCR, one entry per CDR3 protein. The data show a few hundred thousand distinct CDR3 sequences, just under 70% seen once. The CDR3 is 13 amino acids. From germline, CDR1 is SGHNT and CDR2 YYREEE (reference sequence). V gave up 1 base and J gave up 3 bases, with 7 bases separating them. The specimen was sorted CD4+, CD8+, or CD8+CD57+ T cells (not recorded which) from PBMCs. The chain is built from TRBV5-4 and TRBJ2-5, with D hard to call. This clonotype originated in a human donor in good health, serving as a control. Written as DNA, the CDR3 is TGTGCCAGCAGCTTGAGGGTAAAAGAGACCCAGTACTTC. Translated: CASSLRVKETQYF.